The present TCR beta chain was sequenced within a study of blood T cell repertoires in COVID-19. In the study overall: The study drew acute and convalescent COVID-19 samples from the United States, Italy and Spain. T cells, B-cell-depleted T cells, or PBMCs provided the cDNA or gDNA that served as material.

A note on this clone: Other DNA sequences in this specimen translate into the identical CDR3.

This CDR3 comprises 15 residues. Germline lookup yields CDR1 LNHDA and CDR2 SQIVND (reference sequence). Trimming cost V 1 base and J 7 bases; bases outside gene matches: 4. Someone with COVID-19 had been met by exposed participants within 2 weeks before study entry. As originally analysed: How many nucleated cells were present was estimated from reference gene primer amplification. TCRdb's table, derived via immunoSEQ multiplex PCR, lists solely in-frame clones and lacks some. D and trimming come from the DNA, and the V and J calls and clone size come from that table. Of more than 350,000 clones listed, roughly 84% are singletons.

The clonotype comes from a woman between 18 and 29 years old who had been exposed to COVID-19. Material for sequencing was PBMCs or T cells enriched from blood (not recorded which). V gene TRBV19 combines with J gene TRBJ2-1, with 10 bases that match TRBD1. The CDR3 nucleotides are TGTGCCAGTAGTATAGGGGACAGGGGATATAATGAGCAGTTCTTC. Protein sequence: CASSIGDRGYNEQFF.